This passage covers 19 T cell receptor beta chains from one sample sequenced in a study of cytomegalovirus exposure and HLA in healthy donors. The PCR had 60 Vbeta and 13 Jbeta primers. The data were produced by immunoSEQ multiplex PCR, yet TCRdb's version contains in-frame clones alone and is incomplete. Counted here are about 160,000 clones, over 65% occurring once; the ten biggest clones make up approximately 13%. The sample comprised PBMCs. The receptors were sampled from a man aged 35-49 years in good health and CMV-seropositive.

On this clone itself: This CDR3 is also generated by other DNA sequences in the sample. This chain connects TRBV5-4 to TRBJ2-1, with 11 bases fitting TRBD2. Per germline, CDR1 SGHNT and CDR2 YYREEE (reference sequence). With 4 bases clipped from V and 5 bases from J, the junction kept 5 bases outside the gene matches. The CDR3 totals 15 residues. The CDR3 DNA is TGTGCCAGCAGCCCCGGGACTAGCGGTAACAATGAGCAGTTCTTC. Residues: CASSPGTSGNNEQFF. The whole variable domain, filled in from reference TRBV5-4 and TRBJ2-1, reads ETGVTQSPTHLIKTRGQQVTLRCSSQSGHNTVSWYQQALGQGPQFIFQYYREEENGRGNFPPRFSGLQFPNYSSELNVNALELDDSALYLCASSPGTSGNNEQFFGPGTRLTVL.

The chain employs TRBV28 and TRBJ1-4, with D possibly TRBD1 on 6 matching bases. V lost 7 bases to trimming and J lost 4 bases, with 22 bases between them. Germline assignment: CDR1 MDHEN and CDR2 SYDVKM. The CDR3 has 17 residues. The CDR3 bases are TGTGCCAGCACCCTTGGGGGGGCGAGCGGACTTAATGAAAAACTGTTTTTT. Amino acid sequence: CASTLGGASGLNEKLFF.

The chain couples TRBV7-2 to TRBJ1-2; 9 bases fit TRBD1. Germline-derived CDR1 and CDR2 are SGHTA and FQGNSA. V shed 5 bases, J shed 3 bases, and the junction held 13 bases outside the gene matches. The length of the CDR3 is 17 residues. CDR3 sequence: CASSRGGNTGGHYGYTF. DNA for the CDR3: TGTGCCAGCAGCCGAGGAGGGAATACAGGGGGCCACTATGGCTACACCTTC.

The chain has TRBV10-3 and TRBJ2-7, with 10 positions matching TRBD2. Germline loops: CDR1 ENHRY, CDR2 SYGVKD. The CDR3 consists of 15 residues. Trimming at V came to 4 bases and at J to 4 bases, leaving 7 bases not matched to a gene. CDR3 bases: TGTGCCATCAGTGGGACTAGCGGAACTATTTACGAGCAGTACTTC. Protein product: CAISGTSGTIYEQYF.

CDR3 sequence (DNA): TGTGCCAGCAGCACGACTAGCGGGACCGGGCAGTTCTTC. Translated, it gives CASSTTSGTGQFF. V and J are TRBV11-3 and TRBJ2-1, with TRBD2 matching over 11 bases. Germline CDR1 SGHNT, CDR2 YENEEA. The CDR3 is made up of 13 amino acids. V shed 5 bases and J 12 bases; nucleotides not matched to a gene: 6. Drawing the rest from reference TRBV11-3 and TRBJ2-1, the complete variable domain is EAGVVQSPRYKIIEKKQPVAFWCNPISGHNTLYWYLQNLGQGPELLIRYENEEAVDDSQLPKDRFSAERLKGVDSTLKIQPAELGDSAVYLCASSTTSGTGQFFGPGTRLTVL.

This clone was seen a single time. The chain has TRBV6-4 and TRBJ2-5, with a weak D call TRBD1 (6 bases). The tail of the sequence fits TRBJ2-7 better, so the J call may be wrong. Germline-derived CDR1 and CDR2 are MRHNA and SNTAGT. CDR3 size: 14 residues. The CDR3 DNA reads TGTGCCAGCAACCAAGGACAGATTGCTTACGAGCAGTACTTC. Protein product: CASNQGQIAYEQYF.

V is TRBV29-1 and J is TRBJ1-2; D is ambiguous. Germline V CDR1 and CDR2: SQVTM, ANQGSEA. The V end was cut by 4 bases, the J end by 0 bases, with 6 bases between. The CDR3 consists of 12 residues. The DNA of the CDR3 is TGCAGCGTTGTCGCAGCTAACTATGGCTACACCTTC. The encoded protein is CSVVAANYGYTF.

J is TRBJ2-2 and V is TRBV29-1; D unresolved. This CDR3 spans 15 amino acids. The V gene lost 4 bases and the J gene lost 0 bases, with 12 bases spanning the gap. From germline, CDR1 is SQVTM and CDR2 ANQGSEA. CDR3 residues: CSVAVAVANTGELFF. As DNA, the CDR3 is TGCAGCGTTGCGGTCGCGGTCGCGAACACCGGGGAGCTGTTTTTT.

By proportion, this clone is medium-sized. The chain has TRBV7-8 and TRBJ2-7; 8 bases map to TRBD1. Germline values: CDR1 SGHVS, CDR2 FQNEAQ. There are 14 residues in the CDR3. V gave up 5 bases and J gave up 2 bases; unmatched junction bases: 5. CDR3 region: CASSPDRGPYEQYF. The CDR3 DNA reads TGTGCCAGCAGCCCAGACAGGGGACCCTACGAGCAGTACTTC.

The chain recombines TRBV27 with TRBJ2-1, with a tentative D call TRBD1 (6 bases). CDR1 is MNHEY and CDR2 is SMNVEV in the germline V gene (reference sequence). This CDR3 is 14 amino acids long. Trimming removed 5 bases from V and 7 bases from J, with 15 bases in between. The CDR3 region has the DNA TGTGCCAGCAGTCCCCAGGGGCGCGGGAATGAGCAGTTCTTC. It encodes CASSPQGRGNEQFF.

The CDR3: CASSLRAGDEQFF. The CDR3 region has the DNA TGCGCCAGCAGCCTACGAGCGGGAGATGAGCAGTTCTTC. This sequence joins TRBV4-3 and TRBJ2-1; 8 bases line up with TRBD2. This CDR3 has 13 amino acids. The V gene's germline CDR1 is LGHNA and CDR2 YSLEER. Trimming removed 4 bases from V and 8 bases from J; junction bases left unmatched: 4.

The genes are TRBV14 and TRBJ2-5; TRBD2 might be the D (5 bases). The V gene lost 1 base and the J gene lost 7 bases, with 13 bases spanning the gap. Per the germline V gene, CDR1 is SGHDN and CDR2 is FVKESK. The CDR3 totals 14 residues. The CDR3 DNA reads TGTGCCAGCAGCCAAGGGCCAGGAAGCGGGACCCAGTACTTC. Translation gives CASSQGPGSGTQYF.

This chain links TRBV7-9 with TRBJ2-5; tentative D call: TRBD2 (6 bases). In germline, CDR1 is SEHNR, CDR2 FQNEAQ (reference sequence). Between the trimmed V and J ends, which lost 2 bases and 9 bases, there was a span of 13 bases. The CDR3 covers 13 residues. The CDR3 DNA is TGTGCCAGCAGCTTACAGAATCGCGGGGCCCAGTACTTC. This gives the protein CASSLQNRGAQYF. Full variable domain (outside the CDR3, taken from reference TRBV7-9 and TRBJ2-5): DTGVSQNPRHKITKRGQNVTFRCDPISEHNRLYWYRQTLGQGPEFLTYFQNEAQLEKSRLLSDRFSAERPKGSFSTLEIQRTEQGDSAMYLCASSLQNRGAQYFGPGTRLLVL.

The chain carries TRBV15 and TRBJ1-4; perhaps TRBD1 as D (6 bases). This CDR3 region has 14 residues. V was clipped by 8 bases and J by 7 bases, with 17 bases between them. CDR1 and CDR2 (germline): LNHNV, YYDKDF (reference sequence). The CDR3 bases are TGTGCCACCGGGGGGGCACTAAGGAGTGAAAAACTGTTTTTT. It codes for CATGGALRSEKLFF.

The chain uses TRBV30 and TRBJ2-2, with 10 positions matching TRBD1. CDR1 and CDR2 from the germline V gene are GTSNPN and SVGIG (reference sequence). This CDR3 is built from 15 residues. The V segment lost 3 bases and the J segment 2 bases; nucleotides outside the gene matches: 3. CDR3 sequence: CAWRGTGENTGELFF. CDR3 nucleotide sequence: TGTGCCTGGAGGGGGACAGGGGAAAACACCGGGGAGCTGTTTTTT.

The gene calls are TRBV11-2 and TRBJ1-2; D is unresolved. CDR1 and CDR2 from the germline V gene are SGHAT and FQNNGV. Trimming took off 5 bases at V and 8 bases at J, with 30 bases between the two ends. This CDR3 is 18 amino acids long. The CDR3: CASSPSGLAAQPGYGYTF. In nucleotides, the CDR3 is TGTGCCAGCAGCCCATCAGGACTCGCCGCCCAACCGGGCTACGGCTACACCTTC.

This clone showed up just once. CDR3 DNA sequence: TGTGCCAGCAGTGAAGCGCGCTTGAGCGGGAGGGTTTCTGGGGCCAACGTCCTGACTTTC. Translation: CASSEARLSGRVSGANVLTF. This chain connects TRBV2 to TRBJ2-6; 10 bases fit TRBD2. Germline V gene data show CDR1 as SNHLY and CDR2 as FYNNEI. This CDR3 region has 20 residues. Trimming cost V 0 bases and J 1 base; bases outside gene matches: 9.

This rearrangement joins TRBV4-3 to TRBJ2-7; 11 nucleotides line up with TRBD2. The CDR3 is made up of 16 amino acids. CDR1 is LGHNA and CDR2 is YSLEER in the germline V gene. V was pared by 3 bases and J by 4 bases, with 8 bases of the junction left unmatched. This CDR3 reads CASSQGTSGSLYEQYF. In DNA, the CDR3 is TGCGCCAGCAGCCAGGGAACTAGCGGGAGTTTGTACGAGCAGTACTTC.

The chain joins TRBV7-3 to TRBJ2-1, with 7 nucleotides matching TRBD2. Trimming at V came to 5 bases and at J to 6 bases, leaving 10 bases not matched to a gene. Germline lookup yields CDR1 SGHTA and CDR2 FQGTGA. The CDR3 contains 15 residues. The CDR3 bases are TGTGCCAGCAGCCCTGGGGGAGGGGTGATCAATGAGCAGTTCTTC. Translated: CASSPGGGVINEQFF.